The 26 T cell receptor beta chains listed next were all sequenced from one sample in a study of T cells after yellow fever vaccination. TCRdb re-analysed the 5' RACE reads in MiXCR, keeping a single row per CDR3 protein. Of just under 600,000 distinct CDR3 sequences in the sample, roughly 14% were seen once. Material: PBMCs, obtained on the day of the yellow fever booster vaccination. The receptors shown here come from a man aged 30 to 45 who received the YFV17D yellow fever vaccine.

This clonotype was observed at least ten times. This chain joins TRBV7-3 and TRBJ2-1; D is undetermined. Looked up from germline, CDR1 is SGHTA and CDR2 is FQGTGA. CDR3 length: 13 residues. V was pared by 4 bases and J by 13 bases, with 17 bases between. The DNA for the CDR3 is TGTGCCAGCAGCTCGCAAGCTGGCCCTCGACAGTTCTTC. Translation: CASSSQAGPRQFF.

V and J are TRBV27 and TRBJ2-3; 7 nucleotides align to TRBD1. Germline trimming cut 5 bases from V and 0 bases from J; bases unmatched to any gene: 11. Germline CDR1 reads MNHEY; CDR2 reads SMNVEV (reference sequence). The CDR3 has 17 residues. The CDR3: CASSRPPGTASTDTQYF. As DNA, the CDR3 is TGTGCCAGCAGTCGACCTCCAGGGACAGCTAGCACAGATACGCAGTATTTT.

The gene calls are TRBV29-1 and TRBJ2-7, with a weak D call TRBD2 (6 bases). V lost 4 bases to trimming and J lost 7 bases, with 17 bases between them. The CDR3 extends over 13 amino acids. CDR1 SQVTM and CDR2 ANQGSEA come from the germline V gene. The CDR3: CSVGNLLGGEQYF. The CDR3 nucleotides read TGCAGCGTTGGTAACCTCTTGGGGGGTGAGCAGTACTTC.

This clonotype was found a few times. The J gene is TRBJ2-7, the V gene TRBV20-1, with 7 bases identical to TRBD1. This CDR3 region has 14 residues. Germline V gene data show CDR1 as DFQATT and CDR2 as SNEGSKA (reference sequence). V lost 3 bases, J lost 0 bases, and 5 bases stayed unmatched. CDR3 region: CSASGTENSYEQYF. The CDR3 nucleotides read TGCAGTGCTAGTGGGACAGAGAACTCCTACGAGCAGTACTTC.

In DNA form, the CDR3 reads TGTGCCAGCAGCCCCGCTAGCGGGAGTAGTCTACGGGAGCAGTACTTC. Its translation is CASSPASGSSLREQYF. This rearrangement joins TRBV28 to TRBJ2-7; 10 nucleotides line up with TRBD2. Germline CDR1 reads MDHEN; CDR2 reads SYDVKM. The CDR3 covers 16 residues. Germline trimming cut 6 bases from V and 7 bases from J; bases unmatched to any gene: 15.

V usage is TRBV19 and J usage is TRBJ1-4; no clear D. V lost 3 bases and J 5 bases, leaving 13 bases between the germline ends. CDR1 and CDR2 (germline): LNHDA, SQIVND (reference sequence). There are 15 residues in the CDR3. The CDR3 DNA sequence: TGTGCCAGTAGTATCGGTCAACTTAAGAATGAAAAACTGTTTTTT. The encoded protein is CASSIGQLKNEKLFF.

This clonotype has a handful of counts. The chain is built from TRBV7-9 and TRBJ2-1; the D gene is possibly TRBD2 (5 bases). CDR3 size: 16 residues. The germline gives CDR1 SEHNR, CDR2 FQNEAQ (reference sequence). V lost 5 bases, J lost 7 bases, and 21 bases lay in between. The CDR3 DNA reads TGTGCCAGCAGCCACTTAGCATGGGGAGAGCTGAATGAGCAGTTCTTC. Its translation is CASSHLAWGELNEQFF. Full variable domain (missing parts from reference TRBV7-9 and TRBJ2-1): DTGVSQNPRHKITKRGQNVTFRCDPISEHNRLYWYRQTLGQGPEFLTYFQNEAQLEKSRLLSDRFSAERPKGSFSTLEIQRTEQGDSAMYLCASSHLAWGELNEQFFGPGTRLTVL.

A few counts support this clonotype. This chain joins TRBV7-9 and TRBJ1-2; D ambiguous. The V end was cut by 1 base, the J end by 4 bases, with 7 bases between. CDR3 length: 13 residues. CDR1 is SEHNR, CDR2 FQNEAQ, per germline (reference sequence). The CDR3 loop reads CASSLEGLYGYTF. DNA of the CDR3: TGTGCCAGCAGCTTAGAAGGGCTCTATGGCTACACCTTC.

In its sample, this clonotype was seen a few times. The chain carries TRBV7-9 and TRBJ1-6; tentative D call: TRBD1 (5 bases). The germline V gene has CDR1 SEHNR and CDR2 FQNEAQ (reference sequence). The CDR3 is 14 residues long. The V end was cut by 5 bases, the J end by 5 bases, with 10 bases between. The CDR3 DNA is TGTGCCAGCAGCCAAGACAGCGATAATTCACCCCTCCACTTT. Its protein is CASSQDSDNSPLHF.

V gene TRBV6-5 combines with J gene TRBJ2-6; 8 bases agree with TRBD1. Germline CDR1 and CDR2: MNHEY and SVGAGI. J was trimmed by 2 bases and V by 2 bases; bases with no gene match: 11. CDR3 size: 19 residues. The CDR3 DNA follows: TGTGCCAGCAGTTACCCGACAGGGGCTGACTTGCCTGGGGCCAACGTCCTGACTTTC. It codes for CASSYPTGADLPGANVLTF.

The chain combines TRBV20-1 with TRBJ2-1; no firm D call. There are 14 residues in the CDR3. V dropped 4 bases and J dropped 5 bases, with 15 bases sitting between them. Germline V lookup: CDR1 DFQATT, CDR2 SNEGSKA (reference sequence). The CDR3 is CSAKRSELNNEQFF. Written as DNA, the CDR3 is TGCAGTGCTAAGAGGTCAGAACTAAACAATGAGCAGTTCTTC.

The gene calls are TRBV11-2 and TRBJ2-1; D gene ambiguous. Germline CDR1 and CDR2: SGHAT and FQNNGV. The CDR3 consists of 11 residues. Deletions cut 5 bases from V and 10 bases from J, with 9 bases between. DNA of the CDR3: TGTGCCAGCAGCCGGCAACCAGAGCAGTTCTTC. Protein product: CASSRQPEQFF.

V usage is TRBV25-1 and J usage is TRBJ2-7; 9 nucleotides match TRBD2. Germline CDR1 and CDR2: MGHDK and SYGVNS. This CDR3 spans 14 amino acids. The trim removed 6 bases at V and 5 bases at J, leaving 8 bases unmatched. The CDR3 DNA reads as TGTGCCAGCAGCCTAGCGGGGAGAGGAGACGAGCAGTACTTC. Protein sequence: CASSLAGRGDEQYF.

The rearrangement joins TRBV7-9 to TRBJ2-2; D not certain. V shed 11 bases and J shed 5 bases, with 12 bases lying between them. From germline, CDR1 is SEHNR and CDR2 FQNEAQ (reference sequence). The CDR3 runs to 12 residues. This CDR3 reads CAGTKRTGELFF. Here the CDR3 DNA reads TGTGCCGGCACCAAGAGGACCGGGGAGCTGTTTTTT.

V gene TRBV9 combines with J gene TRBJ2-7; 7 bases fit TRBD1. The CDR3 extends over 14 amino acids. V trimming: 6 bases; J trimming: 2 bases; junction bases outside the gene matches: 8. Germline V gene lookup returns CDR1 SGDLS and CDR2 YYNGEE. The CDR3 DNA reads as TGTGCCAGCACCTTAAGGGGACAGCCCTACGAGCAGTACTTC. Translating it yields CASTLRGQPYEQYF.

V gene TRBV7-2 combines with J gene TRBJ2-4, with 7 positions matching TRBD2. This CDR3 contains 15 residues. With V trimmed by 3 bases and J by 0 bases, 2 bases remained unmatched. Germline V lookup: CDR1 SGHTA, CDR2 FQGNSA. CDR3 DNA sequence: TGTGCCAGCAGCTTCAGCGGGACAGCCAAAAACATTCAGTACTTC. Translating gives CASSFSGTAKNIQYF.

The chain uses TRBV9 and TRBJ2-1; a possible D gene is TRBD1 (6 bases). CDR1 is SGDLS, CDR2 YYNGEE, per germline. The V end lost 2 bases, the J end lost 8 bases, and 14 bases lay between the germline ends. This CDR3 region has 14 residues. In DNA form, the CDR3 reads TGTGCCAGCAGCGTTTTCGTGGGGGCCTATGAGCAGTTCTTC. Translation gives CASSVFVGAYEQFF.

The CDR3: CASSGRTSGSPYRETQYF. The DNA for the CDR3 is TGTGCCAGCAGCGGACGGACTAGCGGGAGTCCTTACCGGGAGACCCAGTACTTC. The gene calls are TRBV9 and TRBJ2-5; 13 nucleotides align to TRBD2. CDR1 and CDR2 from the germline V gene are SGDLS and YYNGEE. The junction had 13 bases not matched to a gene; V was cut back by 3 bases and J by 5 bases. The CDR3 is 18 residues long.

The sample holds many counts of this clonotype. The rearrangement joins TRBV20-1 to TRBJ2-5; 7 positions match TRBD2. This CDR3 has 14 residues. V lost 6 bases, J lost 5 bases, and 12 bases stayed unmatched. In germline, CDR1 is DFQATT, CDR2 SNEGSKA (reference sequence). The CDR3 DNA sequence: TGCAGTGCCGTAGGCGGGGGAGCAACTGAGACCCAGTACTTC. Amino acid sequence: CSAVGGGATETQYF.

The chain employs TRBV20-1 and TRBJ1-1, with D possibly being TRBD1 (6 bases). This CDR3 has 16 residues. The germline V gene encodes CDR1 DFQATT and CDR2 SNEGSKA (reference sequence). Deletions cut 0 bases from V and 2 bases from J, with 16 bases between. For the CDR3, the DNA is TGCAGTGCTAGAGATTACCTTACAGGGCGTAACACTGAAGCTTTCTTT. Residues: CSARDYLTGRNTEAFF.

The V call is TRBV7-2, the J call TRBJ2-1, with 9 bases identical to TRBD2. The ends lost 0 bases at V and 8 bases at J; junction bases unmatched: 5. Germline V gives CDR1 SGHTA, CDR2 FQGNSA. The CDR3 is 15 residues long. The CDR3, as DNA: TGTGCCAGCAGCTTAGCTAGCGGGAGCTGGTATGAGCAGTTCTTC. Protein sequence: CASSLASGSWYEQFF. The whole variable domain, remainder taken from reference TRBV7-2 and TRBJ2-1, is GAGVSQSPSNKVTEKGKDVELRCDPISGHTALYWYRQSLGQGLEFLIYFQGNSAPDKSGLPSDRFSAERTGGSVSTLTIQRTQQEDSAVYLCASSLASGSWYEQFFGPGTRLTVL.

This clonotype was found a few times. The rearrangement links TRBV6-5 to TRBJ2-4, with 7 bases aligning to TRBD1. This CDR3 has 16 residues. With 4 bases clipped from V and 1 base from J, the junction kept 7 bases outside the gene matches. CDR1 is MNHEY, CDR2 SVGAGI, per germline. The chain's CDR3 is CASSSRPGQAKNIQYF. CDR3 DNA: TGTGCCAGCAGTTCTCGACCGGGACAGGCCAAAAACATTCAGTACTTC.

This clonotype showed up many times. This chain links TRBV12-3 or TRBV12-4 with TRBJ2-7, with D tentatively TRBD2 (5 bases). Trimming took off 7 bases at V and 4 bases at J, with 14 bases between the two ends. The CDR3 length is 13 residues. CDR3 residues: CASMGGWSYEQYF. The CDR3, as DNA: TGTGCCAGCATGGGCGGGTGGTCATACGAGCAGTACTTC.

The genes are TRBV20-1 and TRBJ2-1; D is perhaps TRBD2 (7 bases). V was cut by 4 bases and J by 5 bases, with 30 bases left in between. This CDR3 is built from 19 residues. Germline V CDR1 and CDR2: DFQATT, SNEGSKA (reference sequence). CDR3 bases: TGCAGTGCTACAAGGGGGGAGGGGTCGCGCTCCTCGTTAAACAATGAGCAGTTCTTC. It specifies CSATRGEGSRSSLNNEQFF.

This clonotype was found many times. Here the CDR3 reads CASSPPDYGDGAFF. The CDR3 nucleotides read TGTGCCAGCTCACCACCGGATTACGGGGACGGTGCTTTCTTT. The rearrangement uses TRBV18 and TRBJ1-1; D possibly corresponds to TRBD1 (5 bases). Germline V gene sequence: CDR1 KGHSH, CDR2 LQKENI. The CDR3 contains 14 residues. V was cut by 0 bases and J by 11 bases, with 16 bases left in between.

This clonotype has a handful of counts. The rearrangement uses TRBV15 and TRBJ2-3; 10 positions match TRBD2. Germline-derived CDR1 and CDR2 are LNHNV and YYDKDF (reference sequence). The ends lost 0 bases at V and 5 bases at J; junction bases unmatched: 5. The CDR3 consists of 16 residues. The CDR3 region is CATSRDRAGGLDTQYF. The CDR3 nucleotides are TGTGCCACCAGCAGAGATCGAGCGGGAGGGTTAGATACGCAGTATTTT.